This T cell receptor beta chain was retrieved from a study of control samples from healthy donors and cancer patients (dated by TCRdb to between 2020 and 2021). V is pruned by 0 bases and J by 6 bases, leaving 6 bases of the junction without a gene match. CDR3 length: 15 amino acids, cysteine to phenylalanine. The DNA shown is the 45-base CDR3, in frame from base 1. Per the germline V gene, SNHLY is the CDR1 and FYNNEI is the CDR2. The library was made by the immunoSEQ multiplex PCR assay. Held by TCRdb, this immuneACCESS table contains in-frame sequences only and omits some clones. Under half of the omission traces to an unresolved V gene where checked; the cause of the rest is unknown. This sample holds 75,000 to 100,000 clones; almost 90% were observed only once. The top ten clonotypes cover 12% to 15% of the sample. Remarks on this clone: What this receptor recognizes is not known. No base quality values were provided; no much bigger clone lies one nucleotide off.

Sequencing used blood. This TCR was recovered from a man between 25 and 39 years old in good health. The rearrangement combines TRBV2 with TRBJ2-7, with 9 bases in between that match TRBD1. CDR3 loop: CASSEAVQGAGEQYF. Read as DNA, the sequence is TGTGCCAGCAGTGAAGCAGTACAGGGGGCAGGCGAGCAGTACTTC. Outside the CDR3, residues come from the reference TRBV2 and TRBJ2-7 proteins, so the full variable domain is: EPEVTQTPSHQVTQMGQEVILRCVPISNHLYFYWYRQILGQKVEFLVSFYNNEISEKSEIFDDQFSVERPDGSNFTLKIRSTKLEDSAMYFCASSEAVQGAGEQYFGPGTRLTVT.